Below, one T cell receptor (beta chain) is given with its context. Which antigen it targets is not known. It has no much larger one-base neighbor in the sample; base qualities were not kept. The germline V gene (reference sequence) specifies DFQATT as CDR1 and SNEGSKA as CDR2. V and J lose 6 bases and 2 bases, and a span of 16 bases separates them. The CDR3 covers 14 residues, taking in both the cysteine and the phenylalanine. CDR3 DNA only is kept here, 42 bases in frame from base 1. The data originate from a study of blood T cells in healthy people across ages (dated by TCRdb to the mid-2010s). Regarding the study in general: In model experiments, roughly one uniquely barcoded TCR beta cDNA molecule per two T cells was captured by template switching. The study measured age-related changes in TCR beta repertoire diversity using deep sequencing normalized with unique cDNA molecular identifiers. The donors were split into four age groups: young (average 16 years), middle-aged (39), aged (about 62) and long-lived (over 75). To avoid experimental bias, donors of different ages were spread randomly across the sequencing lanes. The study analyzed two additional independent replicas of 1 million unique cDNA reads from the same blood draw for two donors, one aged 18 to 30 and one aged 80 or older. Study-wide findings and limitations: Compared with the aged group, the long-lived group had more naive CD4+ T cells, fewer expanded clones and increased TCR diversity, a pattern suggesting age selection. Observed TCR beta diversity correlated strongly with the percentage of naive T cells measured by flow cytometry. Because profiling used bulk unsorted PBMCs, naive and antigen-experienced compartments could not be compared conclusively. As age increased, observed TCR beta diversity per million T cells dropped in a roughly linear way, and a significant reduction was already evident by age about 40. Because donor CMV infection status was unknown, age-related changes in expanded clonotypes were potentially confounded. Estimates of total diversity based on one million sequenced T cells were considered lower bounds and underestimates.

The approximately 41 donors, aged roughly 6 to 95 years, were systemically healthy Caucasian individuals from Russia. Each donor gave approximately 9.4 milliliters of peripheral blood, drawn into EDTA-treated Vacutainer tubes. PBMCs were isolated by Ficoll-Paque density-gradient centrifugation, with at least 7 million obtained per sample. Trizol reagent was used to extract total RNA from PBMCs, with at least 5 micrograms per sample. Naive CD45RAhigh/CD27high T cell percentages were measured by flow cytometry on a PBMC aliquot from every donor. The library was made by 5' RACE. Sequencing relied on an Illumina HiSeq 2500. A second roughly 7 to 11 cycle PCR used a sample-barcoded 5' primer and a J-beta primer mix. A unique molecular identifier was introduced onto each TCR beta cDNA molecule by a template-switch 5' adaptor carrying 12 random nucleotides. At least 2.5 million CDR3-containing paired-end reads were obtained from each sample. The Mint cDNA synthesis kit, primed by a TRBC-specific oligonucleotide, was used to synthesize first-strand cDNA from all RNA. Following uracil-DNA glycosylase treatment, all cDNA underwent a first 18-cycle PCR with the universal primers M1SS and BC2_uni_R. The authors processed their data as follows. Each sample was normalized by randomly selecting 1 million high-quality reads, each carrying a distinct molecular identifier. Instead of being binned into consensus sequences, reads with shared molecular identifiers were discarded. MiTCR, with a Q25 quality threshold and the strictest error-elimination algorithm, was used for CDR3 identification, clonotype clustering and error correction. A nonparametric unseen species model with Euler transformation was used to estimate lower-bound total TCR beta diversity. TCRdb reprocessing: public reads trimmed at Q25 with fastp, clones called with MiXCR, in-frame beta chains kept. Each entry is one CDR3 protein sequence, shown with its most common DNA and genes. It is TCRdb's table, rather than the study itself, that gives the V and J calls and clone size. This sample gives over 1,500,000 distinct CDR3 sequences in total; around half of them show up just once. The ten most abundant clones make up roughly 2.1% of the sample.

Input material: blood. This TCR derives from a woman in her thirties or forties in good health. Recombination connected TRBV20-1 to TRBJ2-5; the D gene is not confidently resolved. The nucleotide sequence is given as TGCAGTGCGGAAGGACGGAACGTACAAGAGACCCAGTACTTC. It translates as CSAEGRNVQETQYF.